This TCR beta chain was found in a study of human T cells and chemical hapten exposure (dated by TCRdb to about 2021). The study in broad terms: For sensitization, 2% DPC in acetone was applied to an approximately 2 cm by approximately 2 cm area of upper inner arm skin. Patch testing was performed on the upper back with Finn chambers containing 0.01% DPC, and the patch tests were scored after 6 days according to International Contact Dermatitis Research Group standards. Blood for TCR sequencing was provided by twenty-nine alopecia patients at one to four time points (pre-sensitization, 2, 6 and 24 weeks). This study followed changes in the peripheral blood TCR repertoire in vivo during primary and secondary sensitization of alopecia patients to the hapten diphenylcyclopropenone (DPC). Libraries were combined into a pool for sequencing, and differences in TCR yield between samples came mainly from small differences in library volumes within the pool. Throughout the study period of around 24 weeks, patients also received therapeutic DPC doses to the scalp every week. The mostly female patient cohort included alopecia areata with under or over 50% scalp involvement, alopecia totalis and alopecia universalis. Patient blood was sampled pre-sensitization (week 0) and at 2, 6 and about 24 weeks after DPC sensitization. The paper's findings and limits, for the study overall: Repeated subsampling changed both the strength of the expansion versus patch-test correlation and the threshold at which the correlation became significant. Compared with pre-sensitization or healthy control sets, expanded TCRs formed significantly more large CDR3 similarity clusters, which is consistent with antigen-driven responses. The number of TCRs above 1 in 1000 frequency did not change with DPC sensitization; there was no evidence of global repertoire structure alterations. Alopecia, a presumed autoimmune disease, was present in all patients, so the immune response of the patients might differ from that of healthy individuals. A positive correlation was found between the number of PT1 expanded TCRs and patch test score, with significance reached at thresholds 8, 16 and 32 but not 4.

The sample's time point, from its label and the paper: pre-sensitization, week 0. The treatment or condition label, as the study defines it: therapeutic diphenylcyclopropenone sensitization with weekly scalp DPC. At every patch-test visit, the blood draw took place before the patch test was put on. Patients were considered eligible if aged 18 to 70, diagnosed with alopecia and deemed suitable for DPC therapy, and patients were excluded if pregnant. Total RNA was extracted from unfractionated whole blood that had been collected in Tempus Blood RNA tubes. CDR1 and CDR2, looked up from the germline V gene (reference sequence), are LNHNV and YYDKDF. Its CDR3 holds 14 amino acids, cysteine through phenylalanine. Here the CDR3 DNA is all that survives: 42 bases in frame from base 1. The V end loses 9 bases and the J end loses 5 bases, and a stretch of 16 bases separates them. Turning to this clonotype: The specificity of this receptor is unknown. Per-nucleotide qualities are absent, and no much larger clonotype sits a single base away.

The library was generated by RACE. Sequencing used a NextSeq 500. Library preparation attached unique molecular identifiers to individual cDNA molecules for quantitative, reproducible TCR counting. From each blood RNA sample, both TCR alpha and TCR beta chains were sequenced. The study's processing was this. A median of around 100,000 TCRs per sample was observed, with a range of 23,224 to 690,600. The Decombinator software suite was used to annotate the V, J and CDR3 of the TCR reads. Every sample was subsampled to the same number of TCRs (28,000) for the PS versus PT1 abundance plots. TCRs were defined as expanded if absent before sensitization and observed at least eight times at the 2-week time point. Using fastp at Q25 and MiXCR, TCRdb reprocessed the public reads and kept productive beta chains. Identical CDR3 proteins give one entry, which carries the most common genes and DNA. These V and J calls originate from TCRdb's pipeline instead of the authors' own analysis. Recorded for this sample are 150,000 to 200,000 distinct CDR3 sequences; approximately 29% of them occurred a single time. The top ten hold roughly 3% of the sample.

The source of this sequence is a woman aged 30 to 39 with alopecia areata. Some clones in this sample may be carry-over from other donors' samples. The sequencing here drew on whole blood, taken in connection with sensitization to the hapten diphenylcyclopropenone (DPC). The chain was built from TRBV15 and TRBJ2-2; the D gene is perhaps TRBD1, from 6 matching bases. In nucleotides, the sequence is TGTGCCACTTCAGGGGCGCAACGGACCGGGGAGCTGTTTTTT. The resulting protein is CATSGAQRTGELFF. Full variable domain (CDR3 extended with the reference TRBV15 and TRBJ2-2 proteins): DAMVIQNPRYQVTQFGKPVTLSCSQTLNHNVMYWYQQKSSQAPKLLFHYYDKDFNNEADTPDNFQSRRPNTSFCFLDIRSPGLGDTAMYLCATSGAQRTGELFFGEGSRLTVL.